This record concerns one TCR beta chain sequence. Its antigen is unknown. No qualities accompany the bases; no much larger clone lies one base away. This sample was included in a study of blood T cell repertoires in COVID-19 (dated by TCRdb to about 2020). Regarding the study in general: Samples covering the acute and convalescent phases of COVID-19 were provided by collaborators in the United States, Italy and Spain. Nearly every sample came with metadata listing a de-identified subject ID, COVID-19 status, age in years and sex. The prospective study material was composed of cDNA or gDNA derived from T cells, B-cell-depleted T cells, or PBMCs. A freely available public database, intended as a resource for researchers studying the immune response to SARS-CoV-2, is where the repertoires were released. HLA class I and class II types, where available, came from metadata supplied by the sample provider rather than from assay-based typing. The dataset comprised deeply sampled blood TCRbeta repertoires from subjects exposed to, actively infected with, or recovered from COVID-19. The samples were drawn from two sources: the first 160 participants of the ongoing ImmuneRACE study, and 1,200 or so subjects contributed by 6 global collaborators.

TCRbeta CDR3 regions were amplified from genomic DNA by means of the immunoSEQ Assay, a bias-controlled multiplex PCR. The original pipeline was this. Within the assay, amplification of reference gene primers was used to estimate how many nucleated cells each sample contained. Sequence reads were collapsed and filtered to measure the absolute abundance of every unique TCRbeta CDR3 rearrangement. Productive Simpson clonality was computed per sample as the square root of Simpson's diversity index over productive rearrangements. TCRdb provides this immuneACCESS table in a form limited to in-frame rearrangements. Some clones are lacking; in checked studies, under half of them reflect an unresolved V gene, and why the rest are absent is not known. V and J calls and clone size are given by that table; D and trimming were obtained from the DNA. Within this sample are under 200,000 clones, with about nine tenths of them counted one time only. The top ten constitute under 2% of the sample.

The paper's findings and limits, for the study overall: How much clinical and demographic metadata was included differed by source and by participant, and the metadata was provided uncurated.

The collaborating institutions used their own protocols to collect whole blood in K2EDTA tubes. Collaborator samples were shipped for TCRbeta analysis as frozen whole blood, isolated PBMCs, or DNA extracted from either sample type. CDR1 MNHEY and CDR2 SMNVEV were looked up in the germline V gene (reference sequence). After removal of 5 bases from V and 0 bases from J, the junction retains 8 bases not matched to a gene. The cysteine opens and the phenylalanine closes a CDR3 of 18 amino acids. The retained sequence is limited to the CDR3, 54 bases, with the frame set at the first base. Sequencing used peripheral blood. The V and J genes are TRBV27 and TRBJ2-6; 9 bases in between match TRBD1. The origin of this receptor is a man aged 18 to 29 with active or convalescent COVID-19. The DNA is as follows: TGTGCCAGCAGTAGGCGGACAGGGGTTTCCTCTGGGGCCAACGTCCTGACTTTC. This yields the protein CASSRRTGVSSGANVLTF.